The 2 T cell receptor beta chains below all came from one sample that was sequenced in a study of OX40 agonist ivuxolimab in advanced cancers. Clones were read by immunoSEQ multiplex PCR, and TCRdb kept only the in-frame ones, dropping some. This table holds roughly 53,000 clones, 84% found once. The source material was CD4+ or CD8+ T cells sorted from blood, sampled in a trial of the OX40 agonist ivuxolimab. Source of these receptors: an adult with an advanced solid tumor such as melanoma, head and neck, liver or kidney cancer.

The chain employs TRBV10-2 and TRBJ2-2, with 9 bases fitting TRBD2. Germline trimming cut 8 bases from V and 2 bases from J; bases unmatched to any gene: 6. The CDR3 length is 15 residues. CDR1 WSHSY and CDR2 SAAADI come from the germline V gene. In nucleotides, the CDR3 is TGCGCCAGCGCGAAAGCGGGAGGCAACACCGGGGAGCTGTTTTTT. Translated: CASAKAGGNTGELFF.

The chain is built from TRBV19 and TRBJ2-2; D not certain. The CDR3 totals 14 residues. The V end was cut by 4 bases, the J end by 2 bases, with 8 bases between. CDR1 is LNHDA, CDR2 SQIVND, per germline (reference sequence). The CDR3 loop reads CASSRLTNTGELFF. In nucleotides, the CDR3 is TGTGCCAGTAGTAGACTTACAAACACCGGGGAGCTGTTTTTT.